Listed here are 28 T cell receptor beta chains from one sample, sequenced in a study of OX40 agonist ivuxolimab in advanced cancers. Only in-frame clones appear in the TCRdb table, and some are missing; sequencing was by immunoSEQ multiplex PCR. The data contain roughly 48,000 clones, 70% to 90% of them singletons. The sample here was CD4+ or CD8+ T cells sorted from blood, taken in a trial of the OX40 agonist ivuxolimab. These receptors all come from an adult with an advanced solid tumor such as melanoma, head and neck, liver or kidney cancer.

V usage is TRBV5-4 and J usage is TRBJ2-5; 10 bases fit TRBD1. The germline V gene has CDR1 SGHNT and CDR2 YYREEE (reference sequence). CDR3 length: 16 amino acids. The J segment lost 0 bases and the V segment lost 4 bases, leaving 6 bases of the junction unmatched. The CDR3 loop is CASSTRDRGDQETQYF. CDR3 in DNA: TGTGCCAGCAGCACAAGGGACAGGGGCGACCAAGAGACCCAGTACTTC.

This sequence joins TRBV19 and TRBJ2-3, with 12 bases lining up with TRBD2. The V gene's germline CDR1 is LNHDA and CDR2 SQIVND (reference sequence). There are 14 residues in the CDR3. V dropped 7 bases and J dropped 4; count of bases not matched to a gene: 3. CDR3 loop: CASTSGRAPDTQYF. The CDR3 DNA reads TGTGCCAGTACTAGCGGGAGGGCCCCAGATACGCAGTATTTT.

The chain carries TRBV29-1 and TRBJ2-1; 8 nucleotides align to TRBD2. Germline assignment: CDR1 SQVTM and CDR2 ANQGSEA. The CDR3 covers 14 residues. The junction had 7 bases not matched to a gene; V was cut back by 3 bases and J by 6 bases. The DNA of the CDR3 is TGCAGCGTTGAGGGGAGCGGGAGAATCAATGAGCAGTTCTTC. Its protein is CSVEGSGRINEQFF.

V usage is TRBV2 and J usage is TRBJ2-7; D remains ambiguous. This CDR3 region has 13 residues. Germline V gene sequence: CDR1 SNHLY, CDR2 FYNNEI. V was pared by 7 bases and J by 6 bases, with 16 bases between. The CDR3 sequence is CASMASVSGEQYF. CDR3 bases: TGTGCCAGCATGGCAAGCGTGTCGGGCGAGCAGTACTTC. Based on the CDR3 plus reference TRBV2 and TRBJ2-7, the full variable domain is EPEVTQTPSHQVTQMGQEVILRCVPISNHLYFYWYRQILGQKVEFLVSFYNNEISEKSEIFDDQFSVERPDGSNFTLKIRSTKLEDSAMYFCASMASVSGEQYFGPGTRLTVT.

The chain uses TRBV21-1 and TRBJ2-5. TRBV21-1 is a pseudogene. The CDR3 runs to 14 residues. CDR3 residues: CASLYWAVKETQYF. CDR3 coding DNA: TGTGCCAGCTTGTATTGGGCGGTCAAAGAGACCCAGTACTTC.

The chain has TRBV2 and TRBJ1-2; no firm D call. The CDR3 spans 14 residues. Germline V gene lookup returns CDR1 SNHLY and CDR2 FYNNEI. Trimming stripped 6 bases from V and 4 bases from J, with 15 bases between. The CDR3 DNA sequence: TGTGCCAGCAGGGACTACGGACTGACCTATGGCTACACCTTC. Translation: CASRDYGLTYGYTF.

The chain combines TRBV10-3 with TRBJ2-2; 7 bases are shared with TRBD2. This CDR3 is 16 amino acids long. CDR1 and CDR2 from the germline V gene are ENHRY and SYGVKD. V lost 4 bases to trimming and J lost 0 bases; unmatched junction nucleotides: 5. The CDR3 sequence is CAISVGGTPNTGELFF. CDR3 in DNA: TGTGCCATCAGTGTGGGGGGGACCCCGAACACCGGGGAGCTGTTTTTT.

In its sample, this clone is medium-sized. The chain couples TRBV14 to TRBJ1-5; 8 nucleotides line up with TRBD1. Per the germline V gene, CDR1 is SGHDN and CDR2 is FVKESK. This CDR3 region has 12 residues. V dropped 4 bases and J dropped 9; count of bases not matched to a gene: 2. In DNA, the CDR3 is TGTGCCAGCAGCCTACAGGGGGGGCCCCAGCATTTT. As protein: CASSLQGGPQHF.

This clone has a handful of counts. This chain connects TRBV2 to TRBJ2-5, with D hard to call. V gave up 7 bases and J gave up 0 bases, with 12 bases separating them. Germline assignment: CDR1 SNHLY and CDR2 FYNNEI. The CDR3 runs 14 residues. CDR3 coding DNA: TGTGCCAGCATGCCGGTATTTTACCAAGAGACCCAGTACTTC. It is translated as CASMPVFYQETQYF.

The V and J genes are TRBV7-9 and TRBJ2-5; 12 positions agree with TRBD2. There are 16 residues in the CDR3. Germline CDR1 SEHNR, CDR2 FQNEAQ (reference sequence). J lost 5 bases, V lost 6 bases, and 10 bases had no gene match. The CDR3 loop is CASRRPGLAGPETQYF. The CDR3 nucleotides read TGTGCCAGCAGGCGTCCGGGACTAGCGGGTCCTGAGACCCAGTACTTC.

The rearrangement uses TRBV5-1 and TRBJ2-3; D may be TRBD2 (7 bases). CDR1 and CDR2 (germline): SGHRS, YFSETQ. Trimming stripped 6 bases from V and 4 bases from J, with 18 bases between. The CDR3 consists of 15 residues. CDR3 sequence reads: CASNREGPGADTQYF. CDR3 bases: TGCGCCAGCAACAGGGAGGGCCCGGGGGCAGATACGCAGTATTTT.

This chain joins TRBV9 and TRBJ2-5; 7 bases are a match to TRBD1. This CDR3 comprises 15 residues. V was clipped by 4 bases and J by 5 bases; unmatched bases: 11. Germline loops: CDR1 SGDLS, CDR2 YYNGEE. CDR3 nucleotides: TGTGCCAGCAGCCCCCTAGGGGGCTCTGACGAGACCCAGTACTTC. Amino acids: CASSPLGGSDETQYF.

In its sample, this clone was seen a few times. The rearrangement links TRBV28 to TRBJ2-2, with TRBD2 matching over 14 bases. The germline V gene has CDR1 MDHEN and CDR2 SYDVKM. The V segment lost 5 bases and the J segment 3 bases; nucleotides outside the gene matches: 8. The CDR3 consists of 18 residues. In nucleotides, the CDR3 is TGTGCCAGCAGTCCCCTCGGACTAGCGGGAGGAGACACCGGGGAGCTGTTTTTT. Translated: CASSPLGLAGGDTGELFF.

This chain uses TRBV4-1 with TRBJ2-7; 12 bases align to TRBD2. Germline V CDR1 and CDR2: MGHRA, YSYEKL. The CDR3 is 16 residues long. The ends lost 1 base at V and 9 bases at J; junction bases unmatched: 10. The CDR3 region is CASSQGPSGRVNRQYF. The CDR3 DNA is TGCGCCAGCAGCCAAGGCCCTAGCGGGAGGGTTAATAGGCAGTACTTC.

The chain recombines TRBV30 with TRBJ1-6; D remains ambiguous. Germline assignment: CDR1 GTSNPN and CDR2 SVGIG (reference sequence). V was clipped by 0 bases and J by 9 bases, with 15 bases between them. The CDR3 is made up of 15 amino acids. This CDR3 is CAWSVLGSWGSPLHF. CDR3 coding DNA: TGTGCCTGGAGTGTACTGGGGTCCTGGGGTTCACCCCTCCACTTT. Full variable domain (remainder filled in from reference TRBV30 and TRBJ1-6): SQTIHQWPATLVQPVGSPLSLECTVEGTSNPNLYWYRQAAGRGLQLLFYSVGIGQISSEVPQNLSASRPQDRQFILSSKKLLLSDSGFYLCAWSVLGSWGSPLHFGNGTRLTVT.

This clone appeared a few times. The chain joins TRBV6-5 to TRBJ2-7; 13 bases align to TRBD2. Germline V CDR1 and CDR2: MNHEY, SVGAGI. This CDR3 comprises 15 residues. The junction had 0 bases not matched to a gene; V was cut back by 2 bases and J by 2 bases. The CDR3 loop reads CASSYGTSGTYEQYF. The CDR3 bases are TGTGCCAGCAGTTACGGGACTAGCGGGACCTACGAGCAGTACTTC.

CDR3 region: CASSSGQWEETQYF. DNA of the CDR3: TGCGCCAGCAGCTCCGGACAGTGGGAGGAGACCCAGTACTTC. This chain joins TRBV5-1 and TRBJ2-5, with a weak D call TRBD1 (6 bases). CDR3 length: 14 residues. Germline CDR1 SGHRS, CDR2 YFSETQ. Trimming pared 3 bases from V and 5 bases from J, leaving 14 bases between.

This rearrangement joins TRBV5-5 to TRBJ1-5; 7 bases match TRBD1. CDR3 length: 13 amino acids. The ends lost 4 bases at V and 5 bases at J; junction bases unmatched: 3. From germline, CDR1 is SGHKS and CDR2 YYEKEE (reference sequence). CDR3 sequence: CASSIGGHQPQHF. Written as DNA, the CDR3 is TGTGCCAGCAGCATAGGGGGCCATCAGCCCCAGCATTTT.

This clone was recorded a few times. The chain links TRBV18 to TRBJ2-1; D remains unclear. Germline V gene data show CDR1 as KGHSH and CDR2 as LQKENI. The CDR3 is 11 amino acids. The ends were cut back, 2 bases at V and 16 bases at J, with 12 bases in the middle. CDR3 nucleotides: TGTGCCAGCTCACCAGAGAACGGCAATTTCTTC. Protein sequence: CASSPENGNFF.

In regard to this clone: Other nucleotide sequences from this sample produce the same CDR3. This chain links TRBV6-1 with TRBJ2-2; tentatively, D is TRBD1 (6 bases). V was pared by 6 bases and J by 7 bases, with 18 bases between. The germline V gene has CDR1 MNHNS and CDR2 SASEGT. The CDR3 spans 15 residues. The DNA for the CDR3 is TGTGCCAGCAGCCCCAACAGGGTGGGGAACGGGGAGCTGTTTTTT. It translates to CASSPNRVGNGELFF.

The chain joins TRBV5-1 to TRBJ1-2; 10 bases are a match to TRBD1. The CDR3 has 18 amino acids. V was clipped by 0 bases and J by 4 bases; unmatched bases: 12. Germline CDR1 reads SGHRS; CDR2 reads YFSETQ. CDR3 region: CASSLEGGQGPILYGYTF. The CDR3 nucleotides read TGCGCCAGCAGCTTGGAGGGGGGACAGGGGCCGATCCTCTATGGCTACACCTTC.

This sequence joins TRBV29-1 and TRBJ1-3; D remains unclear. The CDR3 is 14 residues long. Germline values: CDR1 SQVTM, CDR2 ANQGSEA. Trimming shortened V by 4 bases and J by 0 bases, and 10 bases separated the two germline ends. CDR3 sequence: CSVGLRSSGNTIYF. As DNA, the CDR3 is TGCAGCGTTGGCCTCAGGTCCTCTGGAAACACCATATATTTT.

The chain recombines TRBV4-1 with TRBJ2-5, with a tentative D call TRBD2 (6 bases). Between the trimmed V and J ends, which lost 1 base and 6 bases, there was a span of 18 bases. CDR1 MGHRA and CDR2 YSYEKL come from the germline V gene. CDR3 length: 16 amino acids. The CDR3 reads CASSQAPGVEGKTQYF. In DNA form, the CDR3 reads TGCGCCAGCAGCCAAGCCCCCGGGGTGGAGGGAAAGACCCAGTACTTC.

V and J are TRBV7-8 and TRBJ2-1; 7 bases fit TRBD2. Trimming at V came to 8 bases and at J to 1 base, leaving 11 bases not matched to a gene. From germline, CDR1 is SGHVS and CDR2 FQNEAQ. CDR3 length: 16 residues. CDR3 DNA sequence: TGTGCCAGCGGAAACCGGGGCGGGAGTTCCTACAATGAGCAGTTCTTC. It is translated as CASGNRGGSSYNEQFF.

The table lists this clone with a count of one. The chain recombines TRBV2 with TRBJ2-1, with 8 positions matching TRBD2. V lost 4 bases to trimming and J lost 0 bases; unmatched junction nucleotides: 11. Per the germline V gene, CDR1 is SNHLY and CDR2 is FYNNEI. The length of the CDR3 is 18 residues. The CDR3 nucleotides read TGTGCCAGCAGTGTAGGTGGTAGCGGGGTCCTCTCCTACAATGAGCAGTTCTTC. Its translation: CASSVGGSGVLSYNEQFF.

For the CDR3, the DNA is TGTGCCAGCAGTGTGGCGAGCTCCTACAATGAGCAGTTCTTC. As protein: CASSVASSYNEQFF. This chain connects TRBV2 to TRBJ2-1; D gene ambiguous. CDR1 is SNHLY and CDR2 is FYNNEI in the germline V gene. The CDR3 spans 14 residues. V lost 4 bases to trimming and J lost 0 bases, with 7 bases between them.

Turning to this clone: The same CDR3 can be traced to other DNA sequences in this sample. This chain links TRBV7-3 with TRBJ1-1; D is uncertain. The V and J ends lost 0 bases and 1 base respectively, with 6 bases between them. This CDR3 region has 14 residues. CDR1 SGHTA and CDR2 FQGTGA come from the germline V gene. The CDR3 DNA reads as TGTGCCAGCAGCTTAACTGGAGGGAACACTGAAGCTTTCTTT. This sequence encodes CASSLTGGNTEAFF.

This chain links TRBV27 with TRBJ1-4; no definite D call. The CDR3 is 15 residues long. The V gene's germline CDR1 is MNHEY and CDR2 SMNVEV (reference sequence). V shed 0 bases and J shed 6 bases, with 11 bases lying between them. This chain's CDR3 is CASSLSTTPDEKLFF. Here the CDR3 DNA reads TGTGCCAGCAGTTTATCGACAACCCCTGATGAAAAACTGTTTTTT.